This T cell receptor (beta chain) was recorded in a study of T-cell memory formation after mild COVID-19. Study at large: In these data, TCR clusters were largely donor specific.

This clonotype turned up a few times. Antigen unknown. MiXCR, applied by TCRdb to the 5' RACE reads, yields one record per CDR3 protein. The sample has 500,000 to 550,000 distinct CDR3 sequences; 20% are singletons. Regarding the study as a whole: Pre-infection memory contained some responding clones, which suggested that cross-reactive memory had joined. Shrinking CD4+ clones resided mostly in CM and EM, and CD8+ ones in EMRA.

The source material was PBMCs or a T cell subset sorted from them (not recorded which). The sequence derives from an adult woman who had mild COVID-19 (a few samples of this study predate the infection). Cell type and time point are not known.

CDR3 amino acids: CASSFRAGGPGELFF. The CDR3 coding sequence is TGTGCCAGCAGCTTTAGAGCAGGGGGCCCCGGGGAGCTGTTTTTT. The J gene is TRBJ2-2, the V gene TRBV11-2, with 8 bases identical to TRBD1. Germline CDR1 reads SGHAT; CDR2 reads FQNNGV. Germline trimming cut 3 bases from V and 6 bases from J; bases unmatched to any gene: 6. The CDR3 consists of 15 residues.